The clone carrying this TCR beta chain occurred a few times. Its antigen is still unknown. The data derive from a study of beta chain features in type 1 diabetes. Study-level background: Age, gender and cell yields were similar between patients and healthy donors. Some 110 million sorted cells were examined across all samples.

Findings and caveats of the study: Significant though moderate, a shortening of TCRB CDR3s appeared in all four CD4+ subsets of Type 1 diabetes patients.

cDNA synthesis used the whole RNA isolate, giving expressed TCRB sequences. Sequenced by immunoSEQ multiplex PCR; TCRdb stores in-frame clones only, minus some. The sample lists under 400,000 clones; about 20% were seen once. Based on CD45RO/CCR7/CD25/CD127/CD95/CD27, CD4+ regulatory, stem cell-like memory, naive and central memory cells were sorted. This CDR3 is built from 18 residues. CDR1 is SGDLS, CDR2 YYNGEE, per germline. The V end lost 5 bases, the J end lost 0 bases, and 21 bases lay between the germline ends. The sequencing input was naive CD4+ T cells from blood. The chain combines TRBV9 with TRBJ1-5; D perhaps matches TRBD1 (5 bases). This clonotype originated in a woman aged 18-29 years in good health. The CDR3 coding sequence is TGTGCCAGCAGTTCGCCAGGGCTTGTCCTATATAGCAATCAGCCCCAGCATTTT. This sequence encodes CASSSPGLVLYSNQPQHF.